The 27 T cell receptor beta chains in this list originate from one sample, sequenced in a study of Graves' ophthalmopathy and Graves' hyperthyroidism. Amplification of TCR beta CDR3 regions used RNA transcripts. Investigators did first-round RT-PCR with HTBI primers, then second-round multiplex PCR. TCRdb reprocessed the multiplex PCR reads via MiXCR and lists one record per CDR3 protein. The table has roughly 500,000 distinct CDR3 sequences, approximately 14% seen once. The sequenced sample consisted of blood. These receptors came from a woman aged 25-40 years with Graves' ophthalmopathy.

On this clonotype itself: A much larger clone differs from this one at a single base, so this may be a read error. Written as DNA, the CDR3 is TGTGCCAGCAGTTTAACTATCGACAGGGGCCAAGAGACCAAGTACTTC. Translating it yields CASSLTIDRGQETKYF. The chain has TRBV7-9 and TRBJ2-5; 8 bases fit TRBD1. The CDR3 length is 16 residues. Germline V CDR1 and CDR2: SEHNR, FQNEAQ (reference sequence).

This clonotype was observed at least ten times. The CDR3 DNA reads TGCGCCAGCAGCCCGGGACTAGCGGGGATGGGGTACGAGCAGTACTTC. This gives the protein CASSPGLAGMGYEQYF. V is TRBV4-1 and J is TRBJ2-7; 13 bases line up with TRBD2. Germline trimming cut 4 bases from V and 4 bases from J; bases unmatched to any gene: 7. The CDR3 is 16 residues long. CDR1 and CDR2 (germline): MGHRA, YSYEKL.

This clonotype was seen at least ten times. V is TRBV27 and J is TRBJ2-5; the match to TRBD1 covers 9 bases. Looked up from germline, CDR1 is MNHEY and CDR2 is SMNVEV (reference sequence). V trimming: 8 bases; J trimming: 5 bases; junction bases outside the gene matches: 3. The length of the CDR3 is 12 residues. CDR3 in amino acids: CASGDRVETQYF. CDR3 coding DNA: TGTGCCAGCGGGGACAGGGTGGAGACCCAGTACTTC.

This chain joins TRBV6-5 and TRBJ2-5, with D maybe TRBD1 (6 bases). Per germline, CDR1 MNHEY and CDR2 SVGAGI. The CDR3 consists of 16 residues. V was clipped by 0 bases and J by 2 bases, with 13 bases between them. CDR3 sequence reads: CASSYSGAGPQETQYF. The DNA for the CDR3 is TGTGCCAGCAGTTACTCGGGGGCAGGGCCGCAAGAGACCCAGTACTTC.

This clonotype was detected many times. The J gene is TRBJ2-7, the V gene TRBV5-1; 7 bases agree with TRBD1. This CDR3 has 14 residues. Trimming cost V 5 bases and J 6 bases; bases outside gene matches: 11. The germline CDR1 and CDR2 sequences are SGHRS and YFSETQ. The CDR3 protein is CASRSRQGGSEQYF. CDR3 DNA sequence: TGCGCCAGCAGGTCCCGACAGGGTGGGTCCGAGCAGTACTTC. The entire variable domain, with the rest obtained from reference TRBV5-1 and TRBJ2-7, is as follows: KAGVTQTPRYLIKTRGQQVTLSCSPISGHRSVSWYQQTPGQGLQFLFEYFSETQRNKGNFPGRFSGRQFSNSRSEMNVSTLELGDSALYLCASRSRQGGSEQYFGPGTRLTVT.

For this clonotype: This may be a read error: a much more frequent sequence differs by one nucleotide. The J gene is TRBJ1-1, the V gene TRBV12-3 or TRBV12-4; D not resolved. The V and J ends lost 1 base and 1 base respectively, with 7 bases between them. The CDR3 consists of 14 residues. In nucleotides, the CDR3 is TGTGCCAGCAGTTTAGGGGCGCAGAACACTGAAGCTTTCTTT. Translated, it gives CASSLGAQNTEAFF.

This clonotype was recorded at least ten times. The genes are TRBV12-3 or TRBV12-4 and TRBJ2-5, with unresolved D. Trimming stripped 1 base from V and 1 base from J, with 10 bases between. The CDR3 is made up of 15 amino acids. DNA of the CDR3: TGTGCCAGCAGTTTAGGACGGTGGCCCCAAGAGACCCAGTACTTC. It translates to CASSLGRWPQETQYF.

This clonotype was recorded at least ten times. The chain uses TRBV5-6 and TRBJ2-2; a weak D match, TRBD2 (5 bases). V lost 2 bases, J lost 0 bases, and 11 bases lay in between. CDR1 is SGHDT, CDR2 YYEEEE, per germline. CDR3 length: 16 amino acids. The CDR3 region is CASSFGPGTNTGELFF. The CDR3 DNA reads TGTGCCAGCAGCTTTGGGCCGGGGACGAACACCGGGGAGCTGTTTTTT.

On this clonotype itself: At one boundary the junction diverges from the germline segment, which might be a read error. This chain links TRBV13 with TRBJ2-7; possibly TRBD2 for D (5 bases). CDR3 length equals 18 residues. The germline CDR1 and CDR2 sequences are PRHDT and FYEKMQ (reference sequence). The CDR3 region has the DNA TGTGCCAGCAGCTTAAGTAGTGCGCCTCTCATTTCTGACTACGATCAGTACTTC. Translation: CASSLSSAPLISDYDQYF. The variable domain in full, with the rest retrieved from reference TRBV13 and TRBJ2-7, is AAGVIQSPRHLIKEKRETATLKCYPIPRHDTVYWYQQGPGQDPQFLISFYEKMQSDKGSIPDRFSAQQFSDYHSELNMSSLELGDSALYFCASSLSSAPLISDYDQYFGPGTRLTVT.

There are a few counts of this clonotype. The chain is built from TRBV3-1 and TRBJ1-3; TRBD1 matches at 8 bases. The CDR3 loop spans 18 amino acids. Germline V gives CDR1 LGHDT, CDR2 YNNKEL (reference sequence). V lost 0 bases and J lost 5; bases outside the gene matches: 12. Here the CDR3 DNA reads TGTGCCAGCAGCCAAGATACCTCACGAGACAGGGGCCGAAACACCATATATTTT. This codes for CASSQDTSRDRGRNTIYF.

This clonotype was seen many times. An end of the junction differs from the germline gene, which may be a read error. The chain recombines TRBV5-1 with TRBJ1-1; 9 positions match TRBD1. This CDR3 is built from 14 residues. Germline CDR1 and CDR2: SGHRS and YFSETQ. CDR3 in DNA: TGTGCCAGCAGTTTGGACAGGGGGAACACTGAAGCTTTCTTT. It encodes CASSLDRGNTEAFF. The full variable domain, in which reference TRBV5-1 and TRBJ1-1 provide the parts outside the CDR3, is KAGVTQTPRYLIKTRGQQVTLSCSPISGHRSVSWYQQTPGQGLQFLFEYFSETQRNKGNFPGRFSGRQFSNSRSEMNVSTLELGDSALYLCASSLDRGNTEAFFGQGTRLTVV.

This chain connects TRBV20-1 to TRBJ2-7; either TRBD1 or TRBD2 may fit D (5 bases each). V lost 0 bases and J lost 2, with 14 bases in between. The germline V gene has CDR1 DFQATT and CDR2 SNEGSKA (reference sequence). The CDR3 extends over 15 amino acids. CDR3 sequence: CSARDGPRDPYEQYF. DNA of the CDR3: TGCAGTGCTAGAGACGGGCCCCGGGACCCCTACGAGCAGTACTTC.

This clonotype occurred a few times. The rearrangement links TRBV28 to TRBJ2-1; 13 positions match TRBD2. V trimming: 0 bases; J trimming: 5 bases; junction bases outside the gene matches: 7. CDR3 length: 18 amino acids. Germline V CDR1 and CDR2: MDHEN, SYDVKM. CDR3 in DNA: TGTGCCAGCAGTTTATGGAAAGACACTAGCGGGAGGGACAATGAGCAGTTCTTC. Translating gives CASSLWKDTSGRDNEQFF.

This clonotype was seen repeatedly, ten times or more. The CDR3 reads CASSEHRINYGYTF. Written as DNA, the CDR3 is TGTGCCAGCAGTGAGCACAGAATTAACTATGGCTACACCTTC. J is TRBJ1-2 and V is TRBV2, with D unclear. The CDR3 loop spans 14 amino acids. V was clipped by 3 bases and J by 1 base, with 9 bases between them. Germline lookup yields CDR1 SNHLY and CDR2 FYNNEI.

In this sample, this clonotype turned up many times. V gene TRBV27 combines with J gene TRBJ2-2; 8 bases match TRBD2. The germline V gene encodes CDR1 MNHEY and CDR2 SMNVEV (reference sequence). V dropped 5 bases and J dropped 5; count of bases not matched to a gene: 10. The CDR3 runs 16 residues. This chain's CDR3 is CASSNPFSGRTGELFF. The CDR3 nucleotides read TGTGCCAGCAGTAACCCATTCAGCGGGAGAACCGGGGAGCTGTTTTTT.

This clonotype appeared a few times. The chain has TRBV7-9 and TRBJ1-1; weak D call: TRBD1 (5 bases). CDR3 length equals 13 residues. Trimming removed 6 bases at V and 4 bases at J, with 12 bases between. Germline CDR1 reads SEHNR; CDR2 reads FQNEAQ (reference sequence). For the CDR3, the DNA is TGTGCCAGCAGGAGAGATGGGGGCACTGAAGCTTTCTTT. It codes for CASRRDGGTEAFF.

The sample holds many counts of this clonotype. The V call is TRBV19, the J call TRBJ2-7, with 9 bases that match TRBD1. The germline V gene has CDR1 LNHDA and CDR2 SQIVND (reference sequence). V was clipped by 5 bases and J by 4 bases; unmatched bases: 9. The CDR3 has 15 residues. CDR3 in amino acids: CASSRPPGQGYEQYF. DNA for the CDR3: TGTGCCAGTAGTCGCCCCCCGGGACAGGGATACGAGCAGTACTTC.

This clonotype occurred many times. V is TRBV4-1 and J is TRBJ2-7; no reliable D call. Germline values: CDR1 MGHRA, CDR2 YSYEKL. The length of the CDR3 is 13 residues. CDR3 sequence: CDCRVRAYCEQYF. CDR3 nucleotide sequence: TGCGATTGTAGGGTGCGAGCCTACTGCGAGCAGTACTTC.

The chain uses TRBV2 and TRBJ2-4, with 9 bases lining up with TRBD1. After removal of 2 bases from V and 1 base from J, the junction contained 3 bases not matched to a gene. The length of the CDR3 is 16 residues. In germline, CDR1 is SNHLY, CDR2 FYNNEI. The DNA for the CDR3 is TGTGCCAGCAGTGAAATAGGGACAGGGGCCAAAAACATTCAGTACTTC. Encoded protein: CASSEIGTGAKNIQYF.

This clonotype was detected ten times or more. The chain has TRBV20-1 and TRBJ2-7; the match to TRBD1 covers 9 bases. The J segment lost 4 bases and the V segment lost 3 bases, leaving 7 bases of the junction unmatched. This CDR3 contains 14 residues. Germline V lookup: CDR1 DFQATT, CDR2 SNEGSKA (reference sequence). The chain's CDR3 is CSASHRGLGYEQYF. CDR3 coding DNA: TGCAGTGCTAGTCACAGGGGGCTTGGGTACGAGCAGTACTTC.

This clonotype was observed many times. The rearrangement links TRBV6-1 to TRBJ2-7, with D possibly being TRBD1 (5 bases). CDR1 and CDR2 from the germline V gene are MNHNS and SASEGT. The V gene lost 6 bases and the J gene lost 7 bases, with 13 bases spanning the gap. The CDR3 contains 12 residues. In DNA form, the CDR3 reads TGTGCCAGCAGCCAGGACCAGGGTGAGCAGTACTTC. This codes for CASSQDQGEQYF.

This clonotype was seen repeatedly, ten times or more. The V and J genes are TRBV7-6 and TRBJ2-2; the D gene could be TRBD1 or TRBD2 (7 bases each). Germline V gives CDR1 SGHVS, CDR2 FNYEAQ. The CDR3 is made up of 17 amino acids. Trimming took off 5 bases at V and 5 bases at J, with 21 bases between the two ends. CDR3 region: CASSLAGDRIFTGELFF. Here the CDR3 DNA reads TGTGCCAGCAGCCTCGCGGGGGACAGAATTTTTACCGGGGAGCTGTTTTTT.

This clonotype was seen at least ten times. This chain connects TRBV6-5 to TRBJ2-5; 7 bases match TRBD1. The CDR3 sequence is 13 residues long. The V segment lost 6 bases and the J segment 5 bases; nucleotides outside the gene matches: 6. Germline assignment: CDR1 MNHEY and CDR2 SVGAGI. The CDR3 sequence is CASSYRGEETQYF. CDR3 nucleotides: TGTGCCAGCAGCTACAGGGGAGAGGAGACCCAGTACTTC.

This clonotype has ten or more counts. V and J are TRBV30 and TRBJ2-7, with 8 bases matching TRBD1. The J segment lost 4 bases and the V segment lost 1 base, leaving 3 bases of the junction unmatched. CDR3 length equals 13 residues. CDR1 is GTSNPN, CDR2 SVGIG, per germline (reference sequence). This CDR3 is CAWSGTGQYEQYF. The CDR3 DNA reads as TGTGCCTGGAGTGGGACAGGGCAATACGAGCAGTACTTC.

This clonotype was observed at least ten times. This chain uses TRBV28 with TRBJ1-1; the D is unclear. The CDR3 loop spans 15 amino acids. V was clipped by 3 bases and J by 0 bases, with 11 bases between them. Germline V CDR1 and CDR2: MDHEN, SYDVKM. The CDR3 reads CASSLSRVLNTEAFF. The CDR3 nucleotides read TGTGCCAGCAGTTTGTCAAGGGTACTGAACACTGAAGCTTTCTTT. Full variable domain (missing parts from reference TRBV28 and TRBJ1-1): DVKVTQSSRYLVKRTGEKVFLECVQDMDHENMFWYRQDPGLGLRLIYFSYDVKMKEKGDIPEGYSVSREKKERFSLILESASTNQTSMYLCASSLSRVLNTEAFFGQGTRLTVV.

In this sample, this clonotype turned up many times. V gene TRBV29-1 combines with J gene TRBJ1-5; D not resolved. The CDR3 consists of 13 residues. The V end lost 5 bases, the J end lost 2 bases, and 10 bases lay between the germline ends. Germline lookup yields CDR1 SQVTM and CDR2 ANQGSEA. The DNA for the CDR3 is TGCAGCGTTTCTGGGGATGGCAATCAGCCCCAGCATTTT. Translation gives CSVSGDGNQPQHF.

This clonotype was found many times. CDR3: CASGADEAFF. The CDR3 DNA follows: TGTGCCAGCGGGGCCGATGAAGCTTTCTTT. The chain couples TRBV6-1 to TRBJ1-1; a possible D gene is TRBD1 (5 bases). Germline V CDR1 and CDR2: MNHNS, SASEGT. This CDR3 has 10 amino acids. The germline V and J ends were trimmed by 8 bases and 7 bases, with 8 bases remaining between them.